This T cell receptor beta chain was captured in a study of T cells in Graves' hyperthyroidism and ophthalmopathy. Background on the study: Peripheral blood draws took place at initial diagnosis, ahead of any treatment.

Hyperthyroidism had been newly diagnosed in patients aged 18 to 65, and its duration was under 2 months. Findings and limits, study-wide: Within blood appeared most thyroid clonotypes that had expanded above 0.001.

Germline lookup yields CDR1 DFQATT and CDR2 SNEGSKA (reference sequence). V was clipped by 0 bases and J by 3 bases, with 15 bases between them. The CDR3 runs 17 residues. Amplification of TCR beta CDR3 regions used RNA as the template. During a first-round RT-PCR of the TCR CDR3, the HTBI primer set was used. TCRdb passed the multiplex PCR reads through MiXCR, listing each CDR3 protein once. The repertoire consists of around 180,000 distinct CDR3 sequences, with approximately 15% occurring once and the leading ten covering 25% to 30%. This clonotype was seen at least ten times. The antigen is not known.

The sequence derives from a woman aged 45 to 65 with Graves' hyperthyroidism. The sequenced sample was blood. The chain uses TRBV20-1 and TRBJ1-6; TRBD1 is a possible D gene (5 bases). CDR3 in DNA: TGCAGTGCTAGAGATACAGGATTGACTAGCTATAATTCACCCCTCCACTTT. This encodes CSARDTGLTSYNSPLHF.